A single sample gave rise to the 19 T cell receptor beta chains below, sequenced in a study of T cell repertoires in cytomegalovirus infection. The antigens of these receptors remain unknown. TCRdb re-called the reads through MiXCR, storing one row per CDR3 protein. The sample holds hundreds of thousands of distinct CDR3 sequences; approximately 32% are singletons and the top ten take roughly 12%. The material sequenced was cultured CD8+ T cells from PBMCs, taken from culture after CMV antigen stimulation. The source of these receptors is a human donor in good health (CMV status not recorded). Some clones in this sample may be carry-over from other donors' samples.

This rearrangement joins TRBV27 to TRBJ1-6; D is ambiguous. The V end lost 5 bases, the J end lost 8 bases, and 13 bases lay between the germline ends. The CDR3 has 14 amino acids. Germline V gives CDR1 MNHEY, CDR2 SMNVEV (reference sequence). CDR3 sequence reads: CASSPGSAYSPLHF. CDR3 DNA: TGTGCCAGCAGTCCCGGGAGCGCTTATTCACCCCTCCACTTT.

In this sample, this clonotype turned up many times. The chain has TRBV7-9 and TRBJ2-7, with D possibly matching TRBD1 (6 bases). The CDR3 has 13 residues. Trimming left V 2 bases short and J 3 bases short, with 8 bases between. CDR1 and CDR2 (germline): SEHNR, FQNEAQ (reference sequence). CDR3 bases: TGTGCCAGCAGCTTAAGGGACAACTACGAGCAGTACGTC. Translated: CASSLRDNYEQYV.

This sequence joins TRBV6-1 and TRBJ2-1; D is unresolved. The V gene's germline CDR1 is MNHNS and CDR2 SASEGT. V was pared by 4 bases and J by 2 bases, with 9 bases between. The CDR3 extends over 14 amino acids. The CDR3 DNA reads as TGTGCCAGCAGTGGGCCCGTGACCTACAATGAGCAGTTCTTC. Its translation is CASSGPVTYNEQFF.

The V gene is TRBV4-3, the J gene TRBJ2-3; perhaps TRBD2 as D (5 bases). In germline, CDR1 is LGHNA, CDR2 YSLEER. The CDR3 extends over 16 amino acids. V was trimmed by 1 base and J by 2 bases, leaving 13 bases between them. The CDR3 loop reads CASSQASSGYTDTQYF. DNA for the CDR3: TGCGCCAGCAGCCAAGCCTCCAGCGGCTACACAGATACGCAGTATTTT.

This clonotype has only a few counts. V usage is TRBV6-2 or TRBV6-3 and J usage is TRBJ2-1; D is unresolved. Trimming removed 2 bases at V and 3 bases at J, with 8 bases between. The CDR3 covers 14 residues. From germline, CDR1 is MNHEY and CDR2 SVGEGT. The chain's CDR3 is CASSYAEYYNEQFF. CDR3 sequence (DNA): TGTGCCAGCAGTTACGCAGAGTACTACAATGAGCAGTTCTTC.

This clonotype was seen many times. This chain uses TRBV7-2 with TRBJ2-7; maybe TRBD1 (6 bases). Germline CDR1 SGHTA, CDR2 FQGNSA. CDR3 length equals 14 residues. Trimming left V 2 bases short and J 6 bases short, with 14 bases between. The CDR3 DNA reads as TGTGCCAGCAGCTTACAGGGGTCCGCTAGCGAGCAGTACTTC. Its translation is CASSLQGSASEQYF.

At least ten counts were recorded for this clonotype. The CDR3, as DNA: TGTGCTAGTGGCTGGACAGGGGAGACCCAGTACTTC. Encoded protein: CASGWTGETQYF. V is TRBV12-5 and J is TRBJ2-5, with 8 bases matching TRBD1. This CDR3 has 12 amino acids. The germline V gene has CDR1 LGHNT and CDR2 FRNRAP. Unmatched junction bases numbered 2, after V lost 6 bases and J lost 5 bases.

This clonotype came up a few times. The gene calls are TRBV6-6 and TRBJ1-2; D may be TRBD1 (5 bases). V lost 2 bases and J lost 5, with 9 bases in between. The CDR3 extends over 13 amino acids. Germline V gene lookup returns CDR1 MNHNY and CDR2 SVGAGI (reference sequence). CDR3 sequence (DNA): TGTGCCAGCAGTTACCAGGGATCTTATGGCTACACCTTC. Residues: CASSYQGSYGYTF.

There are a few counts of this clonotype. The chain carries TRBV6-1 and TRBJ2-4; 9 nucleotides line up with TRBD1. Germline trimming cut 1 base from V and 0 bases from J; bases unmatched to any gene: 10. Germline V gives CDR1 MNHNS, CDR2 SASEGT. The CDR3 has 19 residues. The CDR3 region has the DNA TGTGCCAGCAGTGAAGTGGGGGACAGGGTAACTTTAGCCAAAAACATTCAGTACTTC. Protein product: CASSEVGDRVTLAKNIQYF.

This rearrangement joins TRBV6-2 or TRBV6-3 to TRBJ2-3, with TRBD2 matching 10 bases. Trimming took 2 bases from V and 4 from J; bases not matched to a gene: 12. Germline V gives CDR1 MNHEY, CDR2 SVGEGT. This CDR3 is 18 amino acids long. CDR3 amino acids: CASSYRLAGVVQSDTQYF. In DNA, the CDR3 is TGTGCCAGCAGTTACCGGCTAGCGGGGGTAGTACAATCAGATACGCAGTATTTT.

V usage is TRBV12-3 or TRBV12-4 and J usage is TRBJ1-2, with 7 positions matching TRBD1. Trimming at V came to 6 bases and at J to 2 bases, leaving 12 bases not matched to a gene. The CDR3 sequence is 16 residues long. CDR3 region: CASSSRQGSPNYGYTF. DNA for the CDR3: TGTGCCAGCAGCTCCCGACAGGGAAGCCCGAACTATGGCTACACCTTC.

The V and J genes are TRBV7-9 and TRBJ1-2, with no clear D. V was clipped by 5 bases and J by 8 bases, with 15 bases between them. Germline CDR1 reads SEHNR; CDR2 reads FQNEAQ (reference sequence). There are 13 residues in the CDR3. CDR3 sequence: CASSGNSPRGYTF. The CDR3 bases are TGTGCCAGCAGCGGCAACTCCCCCCGCGGCTACACCTTC.

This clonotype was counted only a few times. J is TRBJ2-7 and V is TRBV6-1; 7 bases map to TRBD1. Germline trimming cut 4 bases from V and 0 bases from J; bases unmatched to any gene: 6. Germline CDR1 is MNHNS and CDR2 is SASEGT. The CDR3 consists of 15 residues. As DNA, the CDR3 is TGTGCCAGCAGTGTAGGGGGCTATATCTCCTACGAGCAGTACGTC. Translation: CASSVGGYISYEQYV.

The CDR3 DNA sequence: TGTGCCAGCAGCTTAGCGAGGGCTCTAAGGGACGGGGAGACCCAGTACTTC. Its protein is CASSLARALRDGETQYF. The gene calls are TRBV7-2 and TRBJ2-5; tentatively, D is TRBD1 or TRBD2 (5 bases each). Germline CDR1 SGHTA, CDR2 FQGNSA. V shed 0 bases and J shed 5 bases, with 19 bases lying between them. The CDR3 totals 17 residues.

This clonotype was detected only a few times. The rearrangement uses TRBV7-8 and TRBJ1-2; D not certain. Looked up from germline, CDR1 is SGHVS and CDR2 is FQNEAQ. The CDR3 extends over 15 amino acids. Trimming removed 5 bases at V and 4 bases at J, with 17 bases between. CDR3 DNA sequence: TGTGCCAGCAGCGTTTCCGGGGTCGTCCCCTATGGCTACACCTTC. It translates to CASSVSGVVPYGYTF.

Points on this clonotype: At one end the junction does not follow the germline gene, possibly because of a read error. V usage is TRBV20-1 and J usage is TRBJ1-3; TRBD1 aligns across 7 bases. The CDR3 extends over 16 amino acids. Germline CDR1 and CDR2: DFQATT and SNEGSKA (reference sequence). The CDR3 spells CSARGPSGQAGNAIYF. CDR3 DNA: TGCAGTGCTAGAGGCCCCTCCGGACAGGCGGGAAACGCCATATATTTT.

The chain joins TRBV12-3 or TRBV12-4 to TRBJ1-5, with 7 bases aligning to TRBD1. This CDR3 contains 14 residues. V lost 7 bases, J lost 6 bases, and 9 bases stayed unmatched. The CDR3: CASTTRQGSQPQHF. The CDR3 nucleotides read TGTGCCAGCACCACTCGACAGGGAAGTCAGCCCCAGCATTTT.

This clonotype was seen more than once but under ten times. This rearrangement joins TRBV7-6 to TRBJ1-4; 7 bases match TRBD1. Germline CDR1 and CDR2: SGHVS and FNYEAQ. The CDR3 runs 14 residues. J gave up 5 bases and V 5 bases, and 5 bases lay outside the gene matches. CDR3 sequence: CASSRDSSNEKLFF. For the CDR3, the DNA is TGTGCCAGCAGCCGGGACAGCTCGAATGAAAAACTGTTTTTT.

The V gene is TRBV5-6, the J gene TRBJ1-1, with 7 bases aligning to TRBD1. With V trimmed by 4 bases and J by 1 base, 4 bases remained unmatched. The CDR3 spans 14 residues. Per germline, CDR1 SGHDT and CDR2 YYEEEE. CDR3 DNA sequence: TGTGCCAGCAGCGCAGGGGGTACGAACACTGAAGCTTTCTTT. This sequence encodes CASSAGGTNTEAFF. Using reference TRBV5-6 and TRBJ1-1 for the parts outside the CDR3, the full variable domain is DAGVTQSPTHLIKTRGQQVTLRCSPKSGHDTVSWYQQALGQGPQFIFQYYEEEERQRGNFPDRFSGHQFPNYSSELNVNALLLGDSALYLCASSAGGTNTEAFFGQGTRLTVV.